This is a list of T cell receptor beta chains from one sample in a study of cytomegalovirus exposure and HLA in healthy donors. The method was immunoSEQ multiplex PCR; TCRdb's version includes in-frame clones alone and lacks a portion of them. Of 150,000 to 180,000 clones detected, approximately 80% appear once; the ten largest clones hold about 13%. Specimen: PBMCs. Receptors originate from a young man in good health and CMV-seropositive. The CDR3 runs from the conserved cysteine through the conserved F or W. A D gene is named only where the DNA matches it firmly. Expanded clones get a size class; other rows say once, few or many, or leave the size out.

cdr3_nt	cdr3_aa	v_call	j_call	d_call	clone_size
TGTGCCAGCAGTTACTCGAGGCCCCTCTCATACCCCTACACCTTC	CASSYSRPLSYPYTF	TRBV6-5	TRBJ1-2	-	once
TGTGCCAGCAGTAAGGGGCCTCATGGCTACACCTTC	CASSKGPHGYTF	TRBV6-5	TRBJ1-2	-	once
TGTGCCAGCAGCGTAGACGAGGGGGGGGCCAACACCGGGGAGCTGTTTTTT	CASSVDEGGANTGELFF	TRBV9	TRBJ2-2	-	once
TGTGCCACCCGGGGAAGGGAAAAGTCCTACAATGAGCAGTTCTTC	CATRGREKSYNEQFF	TRBV19	TRBJ2-1	-	-
TGCGCCAGCAGCTACCGCGGAAAAGACTACGAGCAGTACTTC	CASSYRGKDYEQYF	TRBV5-1	TRBJ2-7	-	-
TGTGCCAGCAGCTTGTGGCATCAAAGCTCCTACGAGCAGTACTTC	CASSLWHQSSYEQYF	TRBV7-6	TRBJ2-7	-	-
TGCGCCAGCAGCTTGGGAGCGACTAGCAACGGGGAGCTGTTTTTT	CASSLGATSNGELFF	TRBV5-1	TRBJ2-2	TRBD2	-
TGCGCCAGCAGCTTGGATAACGGTCCGGAGACCCAGTACTTC	CASSLDNGPETQYF	TRBV5-1	TRBJ2-5	-	-
TGTGCCAGCAGCCTGGTACAGGGGGCGAAGGAGAATTCACCCCTCCACTTT	CASSLVQGAKENSPLHF	TRBV28	TRBJ1-6	TRBD1	-
TGCGCCAGCAGCCACAGACAGGGGAGCTCTGGGGCCAACGTCCTGACTTTC	CASSHRQGSSGANVLTF	TRBV5-1	TRBJ2-6	TRBD1	once
TGTGCCAGCAGCGTAGCCTGGAACACCGGGGAGCTGTTTTTT	CASSVAWNTGELFF	TRBV9	TRBJ2-2	-	-
TGTGCCAGCAGTGAAGGTCCGGAGGACATTCAGTACTTC	CASSEGPEDIQYF	TRBV6-1	TRBJ2-4	-	-
TGTGCCAGCAGCTTAGCCCCTAGGGCACCAGGGTCTGGGTACGAGCAGTACTTC	CASSLAPRAPGSGYEQYF	TRBV7-6	TRBJ2-7	-	-
TGTGCCAGCTCACCACAGCTGAATTCCTACGAGCAGTACTTC	CASSPQLNSYEQYF	TRBV18	TRBJ2-7	-	-
TGTGCCAGCAGCTTAGGAGGGACAGCGACCTACGAGCAGTACTTC	CASSLGGTATYEQYF	TRBV11-1	TRBJ2-7	TRBD1	-
TGTGCCAGCAGTGCGCCGGGACAGAGTTACGAGCAGTACTTC	CASSAPGQSYEQYF	TRBV28	TRBJ2-7	TRBD1	-
TGCGCCAGCAGCCAAGATGGGCTAGCGGGGAGAGATACGCAGTATTTT	CASSQDGLAGRDTQYF	TRBV4-1	TRBJ2-3	TRBD2	-
TGTGCCAGCAGCTTCCGACAGGGGGACACAGATACGCAGTATTTT	CASSFRQGDTDTQYF	TRBV7-2	TRBJ2-3	TRBD1	-
TGTGCCAGCAGCTTAAGCGGATACTCCTACAATGAGCAGTTCTTC	CASSLSGYSYNEQFF	TRBV7-2	TRBJ2-1	-	-
TGTGCCAGCAGTTTAGGCAGAAGTGGTAATTCACCCCTCCACTTT	CASSLGRSGNSPLHF	TRBV27	TRBJ1-6	-	-
TGTGCCAGCAGTGAAGTCCGGGGGGCGGCGGGTGGCTACACCTTC	CASSEVRGAAGGYTF	TRBV6-1	TRBJ1-2	-	-
TGTGCCAGCAGCCGGATAGCGGGAGGGCCGGGGGAGACCCAGTACTTC	CASSRIAGGPGETQYF	TRBV14	TRBJ2-5	TRBD2	-
TGTGCCAGCAGCCGGGACAGGGGGGTCAACACCGGGGAGCTGTTTTTT	CASSRDRGVNTGELFF	TRBV5-6	TRBJ2-2	TRBD1	few
TGTGCCACCAGCAGAGCCGGAGGGGCACACAATGAGCAGTTCTTC	CATSRAGGAHNEQFF	TRBV15	TRBJ2-1	-	-
TGTGCCAGCAGTTTTAAACACCCGCTGACTAGCGGGATAGCCTACGAGCAGTACTTC	CASSFKHPLTSGIAYEQYF	TRBV27	TRBJ2-7	TRBD2	-
TGCGCCAGCAGCCCCGCGGAGGTCCAAGAGACCCAGTACTTC	CASSPAEVQETQYF	TRBV5-1	TRBJ2-5	-	-
TGCGCCAGCAGTCCAAATGCCGGCTACGAGCAGTACTTC	CASSPNAGYEQYF	TRBV5-1	TRBJ2-7	-	-
TGTGCCAGCAGTTATCGGACTAGCGGGTACCACAATGAGCAGTTCTTC	CASSYRTSGYHNEQFF	TRBV6-6	TRBJ2-1	TRBD2	-
TGTGCCAGCAGCGTAGAGGATAGCGGATACTACGAGCAGTACTTC	CASSVEDSGYYEQYF	TRBV9	TRBJ2-7	-	-
TGTGCCATCAGTGAAAGGGATGGACTCACCTACGAGCAGTACTTC	CAISERDGLTYEQYF	TRBV10-3	TRBJ2-7	-	-
TGTGCCAGTAGATATGGACAGGTTAGCAATCAGCCCCAGCATTTT	CASRYGQVSNQPQHF	TRBV19	TRBJ1-5	TRBD1	-
TGTGCCAGTAGTCAGCTAGCGGTGCCCTACGAGCAGTACTTC	CASSQLAVPYEQYF	TRBV19	TRBJ2-7	TRBD2	-
TGTGCCAGCAGTTTGGGACAGAAGGTCAAAGCTTTCTTT	CASSLGQKVKAFF	TRBV28	TRBJ1-1	TRBD1	-
TGTGCCTGGAGTGTAGCCTACGAGCAGTACTTC	CAWSVAYEQYF	TRBV30	TRBJ2-7	-	-
TGTGCCAGCAGTTTAGGGCAGGGGCCCAATGAGCAGTTCTTC	CASSLGQGPNEQFF	TRBV28	TRBJ2-1	-	-
TGTGCCAGCACCCCAAGAGGGGGAGCAGGCTACGAGCAGTACTTC	CASTPRGGAGYEQYF	TRBV7-2	TRBJ2-7	-	-
TGTGCCAGCAGCACCACAGGGGGTTATGGCTACACCTTC	CASSTTGGYGYTF	TRBV7-3	TRBJ1-2	TRBD1	-
TGCGCCAGCAGCCCTCAAGCGGACCCTTCTTACAATGAGCAGTTCTTC	CASSPQADPSYNEQFF	TRBV4-1	TRBJ2-1	-	-
TGTGCCAGCATTCCCCGACTAGCGGGAGAGACCCAGTACTTC	CASIPRLAGETQYF	TRBV5-5	TRBJ2-5	TRBD2	-
TGTGCCAGCGCGGAAAACAGGGGCGTCGAGCAGTACTTC	CASAENRGVEQYF	TRBV19	TRBJ2-7	TRBD1	-